These 20 T cell receptor beta chains were sequenced from one sample in a study of cytomegalovirus exposure and HLA in healthy donors (dated by TCRdb to about 2017). Library preparation used the immunoSEQ multiplex PCR assay. For the multiplex PCR, a mixture combining 60 forward primers for TCR Vbeta segments and 13 reverse primers for TCR Jbeta segments was used. TCRdb stores this immuneACCESS table with in-frame sequences only. Part of the clones is absent; in the studies checked, under half of the shortfall reflects unresolved V genes, and no reason is known for the rest. The sample data list some 140,000 clones, and 70% to 80% of these were observed just once. Clones ranked in the top ten supply roughly 7.7% of the sample. Sequencing input: PBMCs. The receptors derive from a man aged 25 to 40 in good health and CMV-seropositive.

V is TRBV29-1 and J is TRBJ1-2; TRBD1 agrees at 7 bases. The J segment lost 4 bases and the V segment lost 6 bases, leaving 14 bases of the junction unmatched. CDR3 length: 15 residues. Germline CDR1 is SQVTM and CDR2 is ANQGSEA. As DNA, the CDR3 is TGCAGCGTGTACTCGTCGGGCAACAGGGGCTATGGCTACACCTTC. Its protein is CSVYSSGNRGYGYTF.

The sample holds one count of this clone. The sample has other DNA sequences that encode this CDR3 too. The rearrangement joins TRBV7-9 to TRBJ1-1, with D possibly TRBD1 on 6 matching bases. The CDR3 is 13 residues long. Deletions cut 1 base from V and 5 bases from J, with 8 bases between. In germline, CDR1 is SEHNR, CDR2 FQNEAQ (reference sequence). The CDR3 DNA follows: TGTGCCAGCAGCTTAGAGGGGGGGACTGAAGCTTTCTTT. Translating gives CASSLEGGTEAFF.

This clone was observed a handful of times. This chain joins TRBV7-3 and TRBJ2-2, with 8 positions matching TRBD2. J was trimmed by 2 bases and V by 5 bases; bases with no gene match: 13. The V gene's germline CDR1 is SGHTA and CDR2 FQGTGA. The CDR3 is 18 residues long. The CDR3 loop is CASSPSSELAVNTGELFF. As DNA, the CDR3 is TGTGCCAGCAGCCCTTCTTCGGAACTAGCGGTAAACACCGGGGAGCTGTTTTTT.

This clone was counted a single time. The J gene is TRBJ2-3, the V gene TRBV25-1, with 8 bases that match TRBD1. Germline V lookup: CDR1 MGHDK, CDR2 SYGVNS. Unmatched junction bases numbered 14, after V lost 5 bases and J lost 4 bases. CDR3 length: 17 residues. CDR3 nucleotide sequence: TGTGCCAGCAGTCACATACGGGGGACAGGAGGCCCAGATACGCAGTATTTT. Translated: CASSHIRGTGGPDTQYF.

This clone was seen a few times. This sequence joins TRBV7-9 and TRBJ1-5, with D unclear. Germline values: CDR1 SEHNR, CDR2 FQNEAQ (reference sequence). The CDR3 totals 13 residues. V gave up 4 bases and J gave up 3 bases, with 7 bases separating them. CDR3 sequence reads: CASSSYDNQPQHF. As DNA, the CDR3 is TGTGCCAGCAGCTCCTACGACAATCAGCCCCAGCATTTT.

The chain joins TRBV6-1 to TRBJ2-5; TRBD1 might be the D (5 bases). CDR1 is MNHNS and CDR2 is SASEGT in the germline V gene. This CDR3 is 14 amino acids long. V gave up 7 bases and J gave up 2 bases, with 14 bases separating them. The CDR3 nucleotides read TGTGCCAGCATCCGCCCAGGGCAGCAAGAGACCCAGTACTTC. It translates to CASIRPGQQETQYF.

This clone has more than one count but fewer than ten. V is TRBV18 and J is TRBJ1-2; TRBD1 agrees at 7 bases. Trimming took 4 bases from V and 2 from J; bases not matched to a gene: 13. The CDR3 contains 17 residues. Germline CDR1 KGHSH, CDR2 LQKENI. This CDR3 is CASSQVGPGQMNYGYTF. The CDR3 DNA reads as TGTGCCAGCTCACAGGTGGGCCCGGGACAGATGAACTATGGCTACACCTTC.

This chain joins TRBV25-1 and TRBJ1-4; 7 bases are a match to TRBD1. Germline V gene data show CDR1 as MGHDK and CDR2 as SYGVNS. The V and J ends lost 7 bases and 4 bases, in that order; junction bases with no gene match: 9. The CDR3 extends over 15 amino acids. The DNA of the CDR3 is TGTGCCAGCACCCCACTGGACAGGTTTAATGAAAAACTGTTTTTT. Translation gives CASTPLDRFNEKLFF. The complete variable domain, with remaining parts taken from reference TRBV25-1 and TRBJ1-4, reads EADIYQTPRYLVIGTGKKITLECSQTMGHDKMYWYQQDPGMELHLIHYSYGVNSTEKGDLSSESTVSRIRTEHFPLTLESARPSHTSQYLCASTPLDRFNEKLFFGSGTQLSVL.

The rearrangement links TRBV4-1 to TRBJ2-2, with 9 bases matching TRBD2. This CDR3 comprises 16 residues. V shed 3 bases and J 7 bases; nucleotides not matched to a gene: 9. CDR1 is MGHRA and CDR2 is YSYEKL in the germline V gene. The CDR3 nucleotides read TGCGCCAGCAGCCAGGGTAGCGGGAGTAATCTCGGGGAGCTGTTTTTT. This encodes CASSQGSGSNLGELFF.

Points on this clone: One junction end disagrees with the germline gene, perhaps due to a read error. The V and J genes are TRBV6-1 and TRBJ2-7; TRBD1 agrees at 7 bases. This CDR3 is 15 amino acids long. In germline, CDR1 is MNHNS, CDR2 SASEGT. DNA of the CDR3: TGTGCCAGCAGCCCTGAAAGGGGACAGACGTACGAGCAGTGCTTC. This codes for CASSPERGQTYEQCF.

The chain has TRBV19 and TRBJ1-5; 11 bases are a match to TRBD1. The CDR3 loop spans 14 amino acids. Per germline, CDR1 LNHDA and CDR2 SQIVND (reference sequence). The ends lost 6 bases at V and 15 bases at J; junction bases unmatched: 13. As DNA, the CDR3 is TGTGCCAGTAGGCCCGGGACAGGGGGTAATTCTCGGCATTTT. This gives the protein CASRPGTGGNSRHF.

The chain recombines TRBV6-1 with TRBJ1-1; 8 bases agree with TRBD1. Germline V gene lookup returns CDR1 MNHNS and CDR2 SASEGT. Unmatched junction bases numbered 9, after V lost 10 bases and J lost 5 bases. CDR3 length: 13 amino acids. Written as DNA, the CDR3 is TGTGCCACTACGACAGGGGCGAGAACTGAAGCTTTCTTT. Protein: CATTTGARTEAFF.

CDR3 sequence reads: CASSLRTGNTDTQYF. The CDR3 bases are TGTGCCAGCAGCTTACGCACAGGGAACACAGATACGCAGTATTTT. The J gene is TRBJ2-3, the V gene TRBV11-1; TRBD1 is a possible D gene (6 bases). The CDR3 extends over 15 amino acids. Trimming removed 2 bases at V and 2 bases at J, with 11 bases between. Looked up from germline, CDR1 is SGHAT and CDR2 is FQDESV (reference sequence).

The chain has TRBV5-5 and TRBJ1-4; TRBD1 agrees at 8 bases. CDR1 and CDR2 (germline): SGHKS, YYEKEE (reference sequence). The J segment lost 7 bases and the V segment lost 4 bases, leaving 6 bases of the junction unmatched. The CDR3 has 14 amino acids. The DNA for the CDR3 is TGTGCCAGCAGCGCCGGACAGGGTATTGAAAAACTGTTTTTT. It encodes CASSAGQGIEKLFF.

This clone appeared once. The rearrangement uses TRBV4-1 and TRBJ2-1, with 13 nucleotides matching TRBD2. V was pared by 8 bases and J by 4 bases, with 5 bases of the junction left unmatched. The CDR3 covers 15 residues. Germline V gives CDR1 MGHRA, CDR2 YSYEKL. The CDR3 DNA reads as TGCGCCAGCGCCAAGGGACTAGCGGGGTACAATGAGCAGTTCTTC. This codes for CASAKGLAGYNEQFF.

This clone is a singleton in its sample. One end of the junction varies from germline; a read error may be responsible. The chain recombines TRBV7-7 with TRBJ2-5, with D tentatively TRBD2 (6 bases). CDR1 and CDR2 (germline): SSHAT, FNYEAQ (reference sequence). This CDR3 is built from 16 residues. CDR3 amino acids: CASSPARGGAPETQYF. The CDR3 bases are TGTGCTAGCAGCCCAGCTCGGGGCGGGGCCCCAGAGACCCAGTACTTC.

The chain carries TRBV27 and TRBJ1-2; the D gene is possibly TRBD1 (5 bases). Trimming pared 5 bases from V and 7 bases from J, leaving 20 bases between. This CDR3 is built from 15 residues. The germline CDR1 and CDR2 sequences are MNHEY and SMNVEV (reference sequence). This CDR3 is CASSGTGGILSGYTF. In DNA, the CDR3 is TGTGCCAGCAGTGGAACAGGTGGAATTTTGAGTGGCTACACCTTC.

DNA for the CDR3: TGCGCCAGCAGCTTGGGACTAGCGGCCGAGCAGTACTTC. Amino acids: CASSLGLAAEQYF. The rearrangement uses TRBV5-1 and TRBJ2-7; 9 nucleotides match TRBD2. The CDR3 extends over 13 amino acids. Germline V gene data show CDR1 as SGHRS and CDR2 as YFSETQ. V dropped 0 bases and J dropped 6; count of bases not matched to a gene: 1.

The chain is built from TRBV28 and TRBJ1-2, with no clear D. Germline values: CDR1 MDHEN, CDR2 SYDVKM. The V end was cut by 5 bases, the J end by 5 bases, with 9 bases between. This CDR3 has 12 amino acids. This CDR3 is CASSPSPYGYTF. The CDR3 nucleotides read TGTGCCAGCAGTCCCTCCCCTTATGGCTACACCTTC.

CDR3 sequence reads: CASSSGTSGGPTDTQYF. Written as DNA, the CDR3 is TGCGCCAGCAGCTCAGGGACTAGCGGGGGGCCCACAGATACGCAGTATTTT. The gene calls are TRBV5-1 and TRBJ2-3, with TRBD2 matching 15 bases. This CDR3 has 17 residues. V shed 3 bases and J 2 bases; nucleotides not matched to a gene: 4. The V gene's germline CDR1 is SGHRS and CDR2 YFSETQ.